Listed here is a single T cell receptor beta chain. The data belong to a study of blood T cell repertoires in COVID-19. Study background: From the United States, Italy and Spain came samples of acute and convalescent COVID-19. Nucleic acid was either cDNA or gDNA, and it came from T cells, B-cell-depleted T cells, or PBMCs.

Only in-frame clones appear in the TCRdb table, and some are missing; sequencing was by immunoSEQ multiplex PCR. The table includes about 190,000 clones, about nine tenths detected once. CDR3 length: 12 amino acids. The germline V and J ends were trimmed by 3 bases and 11 bases, with 13 bases remaining between them. Germline V gives CDR1 MNHEY, CDR2 SVGAGI. J is TRBJ1-1 and V is TRBV6-5; D uncertain. The clonotype originates from a man in his thirties or forties with acute or convalescent COVID-19. Sequencing used peripheral blood. The chain's CDR3 is CASSYGPGEAFF. In DNA, the CDR3 is TGTGCCAGCAGTTATGGACCGGGAGAGGCTTTCTTT.